A selection of T cell receptor beta chains follows, all from one sample in a study of cytomegalovirus exposure and HLA in healthy donors. Method: immunoSEQ multiplex PCR; TCRdb's copy keeps in-frame clones and lacks some. The repertoire holds 150,000 to 200,000 clones, with roughly three quarters as singletons. The sequencing sample was made of PBMCs. All receptors come from a woman aged 45 to 65 in good health and CMV-seronegative. The CDR3 runs from the conserved cysteine through the conserved F or W. A D gene is named only where the DNA matches it firmly. Rows may omit the clone size; those that give it use once, few, many or a size class.

J: TRBJ1-2; size: NA; D: NA; V: TRBV16; DNA: TGTGCCAGCAGCCCCAACCCCTCAAACTTCGGGGGCTACACCTTC; CDR3: CASSPNPSNFGGYTF
J: TRBJ1-2; size: NA; D: NA; V: TRBV18; DNA: TGTGCCAGCTCACCAGGGTCCCTCGGGCAGGGCGGTGGCTACACCTTC; CDR3: CASSPGSLGQGGGYTF
J: TRBJ1-2; size: NA; D: TRBD1; V: TRBV7-9; DNA: TGTTCCAGCAGCGCATGGGGCAGGGGGCGCGAAGGCTATGGCTACACCTTC; CDR3: CSSSAWGRGREGYGYTF
J: TRBJ1-1; size: few; D: NA; V: TRBV29-1; DNA: TGCAGCGTTGAAAGGACTCAGAACACTGAAGCTTTCTTT; CDR3: CSVERTQNTEAFF
J: TRBJ1-1; size: NA; D: TRBD1; V: TRBV5-4; DNA: TGTGCCAGCAGCTCCCCCCCAGGGGGGACTGAAGCTTTCTTT; CDR3: CASSSPPGGTEAFF
J: TRBJ1-3; size: NA; D: TRBD1; V: TRBV5-5; DNA: TGTGCCAGCAGCTCTTGGACTGACAGGGAGGCTGGAAACACCATATATTTT; CDR3: CASSSWTDREAGNTIYF
J: TRBJ1-1; size: NA; D: TRBD1; V: TRBV10-3; DNA: TGTGCCATCAGGGACCCCGGGACAGGGGGCCGTAACACTGAAGCTTTCTTT; CDR3: CAIRDPGTGGRNTEAFF
J: TRBJ2-7; size: NA; D: NA; V: TRBV2; DNA: TGTGCCAGCAGCCGGACATTACTGTCCTACGAGCAGTACTTC; CDR3: CASSRTLLSYEQYF
J: TRBJ1-3; size: NA; D: NA; V: TRBV6-5; DNA: TGTGCCAGCAGTTACCGGGGCTCTGGAAACACCATATATTTT; CDR3: CASSYRGSGNTIYF
J: TRBJ2-7; size: NA; D: TRBD1; V: TRBV28; DNA: TGTGCCAGCCGGGACAGGGACTACGAGCAGTACTTC; CDR3: CASRDRDYEQYF
J: TRBJ2-5; size: NA; D: NA; V: TRBV7-6; DNA: TGTGCCAGCAGCTTAGGCGCGGGACAGAAGATCGCGGCCCAGTACTTC; CDR3: CASSLGAGQKIAAQYF
J: TRBJ1-2; size: NA; D: TRBD1; V: TRBV28; DNA: TGTGCCAGCAGTTCACGGTCACAGGGGGCGAGGAATGGAGGCTACACCTTC; CDR3: CASSSRSQGARNGGYTF
J: TRBJ1-2; size: few; D: TRBD1; V: TRBV18; DNA: TGTGCCAGCTCACTACCGGGACAGGGCTCCTATGGCTACACCTTC; CDR3: CASSLPGQGSYGYTF
J: TRBJ2-5; size: NA; D: TRBD2; V: TRBV7-7; DNA: TGTGCTAGCAGCTCCCCCCCTACGGAGGGAGGGAAAGAGACCCAGTACTTC; CDR3: CASSSPPTEGGKETQYF
J: TRBJ2-7; size: NA; D: TRBD1; V: TRBV7-2; DNA: TGTGCCAGCAGCCCCGGACCCGGGACAGGGCGGTTCGAGCAGTACTTC; CDR3: CASSPGPGTGRFEQYF
J: TRBJ2-3; size: NA; D: TRBD2; V: TRBV19; DNA: TGTGCCAGTAGTACGCTTAGCGGGAGGGCTACAGATACGCAGTATTTT; CDR3: CASSTLSGRATDTQYF
J: TRBJ2-5; size: NA; D: NA; V: TRBV5-4; DNA: TGTGCCAGCAGCTTGGTGGGGGGAGGGGCGGGGGCGGGAGAGACCCAGTACTTC; CDR3: CASSLVGGGAGAGETQYF
J: TRBJ2-2; size: NA; D: NA; V: TRBV15; DNA: TGTGCCACCAGCAGAGGAGGGTGGAACACCGGGGAGCTGTTTTTT; CDR3: CATSRGGWNTGELFF
J: TRBJ2-3; size: NA; D: TRBD2; V: TRBV7-8; DNA: TGTGCCAGCAGCTTAGTAGGCCTGCGGAGCGGGGGATCGAGGGATACGCAGTATTTT; CDR3: CASSLVGLRSGGSRDTQYF
J: TRBJ2-5; size: NA; D: TRBD2; V: TRBV6-6; DNA: TGTGCCAGCAGACGGGACTACCCGAAGACAGAGCAGTACTTC; CDR3: CASRRDYPKTEQYF
J: TRBJ1-2; size: NA; D: TRBD1; V: TRBV6-5; DNA: TGTGCCAGCAGTTCTGGGACAGGGCAAGCTAACTATGGCTACACCTTC; CDR3: CASSSGTGQANYGYTF
J: TRBJ2-5; size: NA; D: TRBD1; V: TRBV2; DNA: TGTGCCAGCAATAACCGGGACAGGGGGCAGGAGACCCAGTACTTC; CDR3: CASNNRDRGQETQYF
J: TRBJ2-3; size: NA; D: TRBD1; V: TRBV7-6; DNA: TGTGCCAGCAGTTTTACAGGGGTTGCTACAGATACGCAGTATTTT; CDR3: CASSFTGVATDTQYF
J: TRBJ1-2; size: NA; D: NA; V: TRBV29-1; DNA: TGCAGCGCCGCCCAGGGCTATGGCTACACCTTC; CDR3: CSAAQGYGYTF
J: TRBJ1-4; size: NA; D: NA; V: TRBV27; DNA: TGTGCCAGCAGTTTAATGGGCGTCGCAACTAATGAAAAACTGTTTTTT; CDR3: CASSLMGVATNEKLFF
J: TRBJ1-2; size: NA; D: NA; V: TRBV27; DNA: TGTGCCAGCAGTTTAAGGCAGGGCTATGGCTACACCTTC; CDR3: CASSLRQGYGYTF
J: TRBJ1-5; size: NA; D: NA; V: TRBV2; DNA: TGTGCCAGCAGTGAAAGGCGGGGGGGAGCCAATCAGCCCCAGCATTTT; CDR3: CASSERRGGANQPQHF
J: TRBJ1-2; size: NA; D: NA; V: TRBV7-9; DNA: TGTGCCAGCAGCCCGCATCCTGGCCTCTATGGCTACACCTTC; CDR3: CASSPHPGLYGYTF
J: TRBJ1-6; size: NA; D: TRBD1; V: TRBV4-3; DNA: TGCGCCAGCAGCCAAGATCTGGGACAGAATAATTCACCCCTCCACTTT; CDR3: CASSQDLGQNNSPLHF
J: TRBJ1-5; size: few; D: NA; V: TRBV5-1; DNA: TGCGCCAGCAGCCCGGACACCTATAGCAATCAGCCCCAGCATTTT; CDR3: CASSPDTYSNQPQHF
J: TRBJ1-2; size: NA; D: NA; V: TRBV15; DNA: TGTGCCACCAGCAGACGGGGGAACTATGGCTACACCTTC; CDR3: CATSRRGNYGYTF
J: TRBJ1-1; size: once; D: TRBD1; V: TRBV29-1; DNA: TGCAGCGTTGCTGACAGGGCCACTGAAGCTTTCTTT; CDR3: CSVADRATEAFF
J: TRBJ1-6; size: NA; D: NA; V: TRBV21-1; DNA: TGTGCCTCCCGTTGGGAGGGGAGGTCACCCCTCCACTTT; CDR3: CASRWEGRSPLHF
J: TRBJ1-1; size: NA; D: NA; V: TRBV12-2; DNA: TGTGCAAGTCGCTCCACCCCCACAGGGGGCTTAAAGTACACTGAAGCTTTCTTT; CDR3: CASRSTPTGGLKYTEAFF
J: TRBJ1-1; size: NA; D: TRBD1; V: TRBV5-1; DNA: TGCGCCAGCAGCCCGGGACAGGGCAACATTGAAGCTTTCTTT; CDR3: CASSPGQGNIEAFF
J: TRBJ1-1; size: NA; D: TRBD1; V: TRBV18; DNA: TGTGCCAGCGTACAGGGGCAGAACACTGAAGCTTTCTTT; CDR3: CASVQGQNTEAFF
J: TRBJ1-1; size: few; D: TRBD1; V: TRBV5-8; DNA: TGTGCCAGCAGCTTGACCCTAGGGACAGGGAACACTGAAGCTTTCTTT; CDR3: CASSLTLGTGNTEAFF
J: TRBJ1-5; size: few; D: TRBD1; V: TRBV4-1; DNA: TGCGCCAGCAGCCCCGACAGGGGTAGCAATCAGCCCCAGCATTTT; CDR3: CASSPDRGSNQPQHF
J: TRBJ2-1; size: NA; D: NA; V: TRBV5-4; DNA: TGTGCCAGCAGCTTAGCGGTTGGCAATGAGCAGTTCTTC; CDR3: CASSLAVGNEQFF
J: TRBJ2-7; size: NA; D: NA; V: TRBV5-1; DNA: TGCGCCAGCAGCGGGGGACTTTACGAGCAGTACTTC; CDR3: CASSGGLYEQYF
J: TRBJ2-5; size: once; D: NA; V: TRBV11-2; DNA: TGTGCCAGCAGCAGTCGATCACCGGGTGAGGAGCAGTACTTC; CDR3: CASSSRSPGEEQYF
J: TRBJ2-7; size: NA; D: TRBD1; V: TRBV7-2; DNA: TGTGCCAGCAGCTTATGGACAGGGAGGGAGCAGTACTTC; CDR3: CASSLWTGREQYF
J: TRBJ1-2; size: NA; D: NA; V: TRBV6-1; DNA: TGTGCCAGCAATTATTATGGCTACACCTTC; CDR3: CASNYYGYTF
J: TRBJ2-3; size: NA; D: NA; V: TRBV6-1; DNA: TGTGCCAGCAGTGAGACAGGACCGGCTAGCACAGATACGCAGTATTTT; CDR3: CASSETGPASTDTQYF
J: TRBJ1-1; size: NA; D: NA; V: TRBV2; DNA: TGTGCCAGCAGCACGCGGGGGGGAGGGACTGAAGCTTTCTTT; CDR3: CASSTRGGGTEAFF
J: TRBJ2-1; size: NA; D: TRBD2; V: TRBV5-1; DNA: TGCGCCAGCAGCTCCCAGACTAGCGGCCTTAACAATGAGCAGTTCTTC; CDR3: CASSSQTSGLNNEQFF
J: TRBJ2-1; size: NA; D: NA; V: TRBV5-6; DNA: TGTGCCAGCAGCTTGGGAGGGCTATACTCCTACAATGAGCAGTTCTTC; CDR3: CASSLGGLYSYNEQFF
J: TRBJ2-7; size: NA; D: NA; V: TRBV7-7; DNA: TGTGCTAGCAGCTTAGATGAGTCCTACGAGCAGTACTTC; CDR3: CASSLDESYEQYF
J: TRBJ1-1; size: NA; D: NA; V: TRBV7-2; DNA: TGTGCCAGCAGCTTACCACTGGTAGGAGAGAACACTGAAGCTTTCTTT; CDR3: CASSLPLVGENTEAFF
J: TRBJ2-3; size: NA; D: NA; V: TRBV5-4; DNA: TGTGCCAGCAGCTTGCAGAGCACAGATACGCAGTATTTT; CDR3: CASSLQSTDTQYF
J: TRBJ2-7; size: NA; D: TRBD2; V: TRBV5-1; DNA: TGCGCCAGCAGCTTGAGGCTAGCGGGGGGGGGCTACGAGCAGTACTTC; CDR3: CASSLRLAGGGYEQYF
J: TRBJ2-1; size: once; D: NA; V: TRBV7-9; DNA: TGTGCCAGCAGCTTAGAGCCGCAGGGTCTGTTCTTC; CDR3: CASSLEPQGLFF
J: TRBJ1-6; size: NA; D: NA; V: TRBV6-4; DNA: TGTGCCAGCAGCGAACAGGGTTCCTATAATTCACCCCTCCACTTT; CDR3: CASSEQGSYNSPLHF
J: TRBJ1-5; size: few; D: NA; V: TRBV5-5; DNA: TGTGCCAGCAGCTCCTCAGGGATCGGCGGCAATCAGCCCCAGCATTTT; CDR3: CASSSSGIGGNQPQHF
J: TRBJ2-3; size: NA; D: TRBD1; V: TRBV29-1; DNA: TGCAGCGTTGAAGGGGGAGCGACAGGGGCGGCAGATACGCAGTATTTT; CDR3: CSVEGGATGAADTQYF
J: TRBJ2-7; size: NA; D: TRBD2; V: TRBV7-2; DNA: TGTGCCAGCAGCTCGAAGGGGACTAGTCTCGACGAGCAGTACTTC; CDR3: CASSSKGTSLDEQYF
J: TRBJ1-6; size: NA; D: TRBD1; V: TRBV5-1; DNA: TGCGCCAGCAGCTCGGGACAGGGTAGCTCACCCCTCCACTTT; CDR3: CASSSGQGSSPLHF
J: TRBJ2-3; size: NA; D: NA; V: TRBV5-4; DNA: TGTGCCAGCAGCCCCGGGGGGCTAAGCACAGATACGCAGTATTTT; CDR3: CASSPGGLSTDTQYF
J: TRBJ1-2; size: few; D: NA; V: TRBV15; DNA: TGTGCCACCAGCCCGGGCTATGGCTACACCTTC; CDR3: CATSPGYGYTF
J: TRBJ1-2; size: NA; D: NA; V: TRBV6-1; DNA: TGTGCCAGCAGTGAAGCGAGTAGCAGGGTTGTTTATGGCTACACCTTC; CDR3: CASSEASSRVVYGYTF